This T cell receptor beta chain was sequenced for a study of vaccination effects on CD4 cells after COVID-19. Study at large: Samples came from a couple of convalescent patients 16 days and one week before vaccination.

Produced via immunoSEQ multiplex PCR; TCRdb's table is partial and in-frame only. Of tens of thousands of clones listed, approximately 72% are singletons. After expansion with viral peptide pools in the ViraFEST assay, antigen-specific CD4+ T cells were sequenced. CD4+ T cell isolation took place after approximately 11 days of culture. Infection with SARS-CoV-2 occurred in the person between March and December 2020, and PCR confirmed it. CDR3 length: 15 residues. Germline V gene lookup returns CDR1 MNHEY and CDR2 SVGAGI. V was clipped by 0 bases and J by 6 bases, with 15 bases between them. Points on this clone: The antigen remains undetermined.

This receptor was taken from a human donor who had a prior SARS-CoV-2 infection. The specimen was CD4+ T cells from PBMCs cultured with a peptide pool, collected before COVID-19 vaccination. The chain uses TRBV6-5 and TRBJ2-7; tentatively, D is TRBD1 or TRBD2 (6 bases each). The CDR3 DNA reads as TGTGCCAGCAGTTACTCGAGGGGGGTCCTGGGCGAGCAGTACTTC. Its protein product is CASSYSRGVLGEQYF.